Below, 19 T cell receptor beta chains from the same sample are listed, as sequenced in a study of CD8+ T cells in alopecia areata. Isolated RNA was reverse transcribed into cDNA used as the sequencing template. Method: immunoSEQ multiplex PCR; TCRdb's copy keeps in-frame clones and lacks some. This sample yields about 120,000 clones, of which about 46% are seen a single time; 15% to 20% belongs to the top ten. Sequencing used CD8+ T cells sorted from blood, obtained at week 0. The receptors come from a human donor with alopecia areata.

The sample holds a few counts of this clone. The rearrangement links TRBV19 to TRBJ1-2, with 8 bases aligning to TRBD1. The germline V gene encodes CDR1 LNHDA and CDR2 SQIVND (reference sequence). V gave up 6 bases and J gave up 9 bases; unmatched junction bases: 9. The CDR3 runs 13 residues. CDR3 amino acids: CASSLGQGVSYTF. CDR3 nucleotides: TGTGCCAGTAGCCTCGGACAGGGAGTCAGCTACACCTTC.

The CDR3 sequence: CAWSVYSYEQYF. The CDR3, as DNA: TGTGCCTGGAGTGTCTACAGTTACGAGCAGTACTTC. The chain has TRBV30 and TRBJ2-7; D unresolved. V was trimmed by 0 bases and J by 4 bases, leaving 7 bases between them. The germline V gene encodes CDR1 GTSNPN and CDR2 SVGIG (reference sequence). There are 12 residues in the CDR3. The full variable domain, completed using reference TRBV30 and TRBJ2-7, is SQTIHQWPATLVQPVGSPLSLECTVEGTSNPNLYWYRQAAGRGLQLLFYSVGIGQISSEVPQNLSASRPQDRQFILSSKKLLLSDSGFYLCAWSVYSYEQYFGPGTRLTVT.

The rearrangement joins TRBV4-1 to TRBJ2-7; the match to TRBD1 covers 9 bases. With V trimmed by 2 bases and J by 4 bases, 6 bases remained unmatched. This CDR3 spans 15 amino acids. The germline V gene encodes CDR1 MGHRA and CDR2 YSYEKL. The DNA of the CDR3 is TGCGCCAGCAGCCAAATGAGGGACAGGGATTACGAGCAGTACTTC. This translates into CASSQMRDRDYEQYF.

The V and J genes are TRBV27 and TRBJ1-1; D perhaps matches TRBD1 (5 bases). The V end lost 2 bases, the J end lost 3 bases, and 10 bases lay between the germline ends. The CDR3 has 14 residues. CDR1 is MNHEY and CDR2 is SMNVEV in the germline V gene (reference sequence). The CDR3 here is CASSLRGGYTEAFF. In DNA form, the CDR3 reads TGTGCCAGCAGTTTACGCGGGGGGTACACTGAAGCTTTCTTT.

This chain links TRBV27 with TRBJ2-3, with 14 bases lining up with TRBD2. Trimming removed 4 bases from V and 2 bases from J; junction bases left unmatched: 2. The CDR3 has 16 residues. Germline V gene lookup returns CDR1 MNHEY and CDR2 SMNVEV (reference sequence). The CDR3 nucleotides read TGTGCCAGCAGTTCGGGACTAGCGGGGGTCACAGATACGCAGTATTTT. It yields the protein CASSSGLAGVTDTQYF.

The V and J genes are TRBV30 and TRBJ1-1; D ambiguous. This CDR3 is built from 11 residues. V was pared by 3 bases and J by 8 bases, with 10 bases between. Germline loops: CDR1 GTSNPN, CDR2 SVGIG (reference sequence). CDR3 nucleotide sequence: TGTGCCTGGAGGCGGCAAACAGAAGCTTTCTTT. Translating gives CAWRRQTEAFF. Drawing the rest from reference TRBV30 and TRBJ1-1, the complete variable domain is SQTIHQWPATLVQPVGSPLSLECTVEGTSNPNLYWYRQAAGRGLQLLFYSVGIGQISSEVPQNLSASRPQDRQFILSSKKLLLSDSGFYLCAWRRQTEAFFGQGTRLTVV.

The rearrangement joins TRBV9 to TRBJ2-1; 8 nucleotides agree with TRBD1. The V and J ends lost 0 bases and 7 bases, in that order; junction bases with no gene match: 0. Germline V CDR1 and CDR2: SGDLS, YYNGEE. There are 13 residues in the CDR3. The chain's CDR3 is CASSVGQGNEQFF. CDR3 nucleotide sequence: TGTGCCAGCAGCGTAGGACAGGGGAATGAGCAGTTCTTC.

This clone was recorded a few times. The V call is TRBV4-3, the J call TRBJ1-6; possibly TRBD1 for D (5 bases). The V gene lost 0 bases and the J gene lost 10 bases, with 22 bases spanning the gap. Germline V lookup: CDR1 LGHNA, CDR2 YSLEER. This CDR3 region has 18 residues. The CDR3 bases are TGCGCCAGCAGCCAAGATCTTATTGGACACACTATTCGCTCACCCCTCCACTTT. Translation: CASSQDLIGHTIRSPLHF.

Concerning this clone itself: The identical CDR3 is also encoded by other nucleotide sequences in the sample. The chain joins TRBV30 to TRBJ1-1; D is undetermined. This CDR3 region has 13 residues. Per germline, CDR1 GTSNPN and CDR2 SVGIG (reference sequence). With 0 bases removed from V and 7 bases from J, the gap between germline ends came to 12 bases. The CDR3 bases are TGTGCCTGGAGTGTCCGAGGTACGGGTGAAGCTTTCTTT. It translates to CAWSVRGTGEAFF.

The chain employs TRBV5-6 and TRBJ1-1, with TRBD1 matching 8 bases. The CDR3 contains 13 residues. Trimming removed 7 bases from V and 4 bases from J; junction bases left unmatched: 6. Germline lookup yields CDR1 SGHDT and CDR2 YYEEEE. CDR3 sequence: CASFPQGATEAFF. CDR3 in DNA: TGTGCCAGCTTCCCGCAGGGGGCCACTGAAGCTTTCTTT.

This clone was seen at least ten times. This sequence joins TRBV4-1 and TRBJ2-1, with 7 bases aligning to TRBD1. This CDR3 spans 14 amino acids. V dropped 0 bases and J dropped 9; count of bases not matched to a gene: 5. Germline V gene data show CDR1 as MGHRA and CDR2 as YSYEKL. CDR3 coding DNA: TGCGCCAGCAGCCAAGATGTGGGGGACAGTGAGCAGTTCTTC. It codes for CASSQDVGDSEQFF.

This clone was observed a handful of times. The chain carries TRBV11-2 and TRBJ1-4; D not resolved. V shed 5 bases and J shed 4 bases, with 5 bases lying between them. The CDR3 length is 12 residues. Germline V gene sequence: CDR1 SGHAT, CDR2 FQNNGV. CDR3 nucleotide sequence: TGTGCCAGCAGCGACAATAATGAAAAACTGTTTTTT. Encoded protein: CASSDNNEKLFF.

The rearrangement uses TRBV5-1 and TRBJ1-1; maybe TRBD1 (5 bases). The germline V and J ends were trimmed by 5 bases and 2 bases, with 10 bases remaining between them. The CDR3 has 13 amino acids. CDR1 is SGHRS and CDR2 is YFSETQ in the germline V gene. The CDR3 coding sequence is TGCGCCAGCAGTCCTGGGACTAACACTGAAGCTTTCTTT. It yields the protein CASSPGTNTEAFF.

The gene calls are TRBV6-5 and TRBJ2-5; maybe TRBD1 (5 bases). There are 13 residues in the CDR3. Trimming cost V 6 bases and J 3 bases, with 11 bases left between them. Germline loops: CDR1 MNHEY, CDR2 SVGAGI. For the CDR3, the DNA is TGTGCCAGCAGCCACGACAGTGAAGAGACCCAGTACTTC. Translated: CASSHDSEETQYF.

The chain uses TRBV5-1 and TRBJ1-1; possibly TRBD1 for D (6 bases). The CDR3 has 15 residues. CDR1 is SGHRS and CDR2 is YFSETQ in the germline V gene. V lost 3 bases to trimming and J lost 0 bases, with 12 bases between them. The CDR3 region is CASSSLQGLNTEAFF. CDR3 nucleotide sequence: TGCGCCAGCAGCTCGCTACAGGGACTGAACACTGAAGCTTTCTTT.

Comment on this clone: Additional DNA sequences in this sample encode the identical CDR3. CDR3 protein: CASSLAGSTDTQYF. CDR3 sequence (DNA): TGTGCCAGCAGTTTGGCGGGGAGCACAGATACGCAGTATTTT. The genes are TRBV27 and TRBJ2-3, with D perhaps matching TRBD2 (6 bases). The CDR3 spans 14 residues. Per the germline V gene, CDR1 is MNHEY and CDR2 is SMNVEV (reference sequence). V lost 3 bases and J 0 bases, leaving 7 bases between the germline ends.

This clone was counted between two and nine times. V and J are TRBV14 and TRBJ2-5; D perhaps matches TRBD2 (5 bases). V lost 2 bases to trimming and J lost 8 bases, with 9 bases between them. This CDR3 is built from 12 residues. In germline, CDR1 is SGHDN, CDR2 FVKESK. The DNA for the CDR3 is TGTGCCAGCAGCCAATCGGGGTACACCCAGTACTTC. This sequence encodes CASSQSGYTQYF.

This chain joins TRBV6-5 and TRBJ2-5, with unresolved D. Germline V gene sequence: CDR1 MNHEY, CDR2 SVGAGI. The CDR3 spans 12 residues. Between the trimmed V and J ends, which lost 8 bases and 4 bases, there was a span of 11 bases. The CDR3 nucleotides are TGTGCCAGCGGCTCGACTGGAGAGACCCAGTACTTC. Its protein is CASGSTGETQYF.

The chain recombines TRBV28 with TRBJ1-2, with D unclear. This CDR3 comprises 12 residues. CDR1 and CDR2 from the germline V gene are MDHEN and SYDVKM. Trimming shortened V by 5 bases and J by 3 bases, and 7 bases separated the two germline ends. The CDR3 DNA sequence: TGTGCCAGCAGTGGGGATGACTATGGCTACACCTTC. It encodes CASSGDDYGYTF.